Here is one T cell receptor (beta chain) with its context. The data are from a study of identical twins. TCRdb independently ran MiXCR on the 5' RACE reads; one entry per CDR3 protein. The top ten clones hold 1.6% of a sample with approximately 680,000 distinct CDR3 sequences, just over 7% of them seen once. The V end was cut by 0 bases, the J end by 5 bases, with 8 bases between. The V gene's germline CDR1 is LNHNV and CDR2 YYDKDF (reference sequence). The CDR3 is made up of 13 amino acids. In addition, the sample was reused for a study of yellow fever vaccine responses in identical twins.

The chain recombines TRBV15 with TRBJ2-7, with unresolved D. The TCR sequence derives from a woman between 18 and 29 years old in good health. Material: PBMCs. The CDR3 loop reads CATSRDFNDEQYF. In DNA form, the CDR3 reads TGTGCCACCAGCAGAGATTTTAACGACGAGCAGTACTTC.